The clone carrying this T cell receptor (beta chain) was detected only once. The sample comes from a study of T cell changes during pregnancy in multiple sclerosis. Only in-frame clones appear in the TCRdb table, and some are missing; sequencing was by immunoSEQ multiplex PCR. In the table there are some 77,000 clones, about 92% of which are singletons. The source was CD4+ T cells from peripheral blood mononuclear cells, collected before pregnancy. The sequence derives from a female donor with multiple sclerosis, enrolled in a pregnancy study.

CDR3 residues: CVRSFSDGEGMNTEAFF. For the CDR3, the DNA is TGTGTCAGAAGCTTCTCCGACGGCGAGGGTATGAACACTGAAGCTTTCTTT. The chain recombines TRBV7-5 with TRBJ1-1. TRBV7-5 is a pseudogene segment. The CDR3 is made up of 17 amino acids.